This T cell receptor beta chain was sequenced for a study of T cell changes during pregnancy in multiple sclerosis. The CDR3 is made up of 11 amino acids. The V gene lost 4 bases and the J gene lost 7 bases, with 7 bases spanning the gap. Germline-derived CDR1 and CDR2 are GTSNPN and SVGIG (reference sequence). Here immunoSEQ multiplex PCR was the method, and the copy in TCRdb shows in-frame clones only, minus some. The profile shows about 40,000 clones, about 89% of them singletons. This TCR was sampled from a female donor with multiple sclerosis, enrolled in a pregnancy study. This chain links TRBV30 with TRBJ1-4; no clear D gene. Source: CD4+ T cells from peripheral blood mononuclear cells, taken after pregnancy. The CDR3 DNA follows: TGTGCCTGGATTATCGGTGAAAAACTGTTTTTT. Protein sequence: CAWIIGEKLFF.